Following are 28 T cell receptor beta chains from one sample sequenced in a study of beta chain features in type 1 diabetes. Points from the study as a whole: Moderate but significant shortening of TCRB CDR3s was recorded in all four CD4+ subsets from Type 1 diabetes patients.

Expressed TCRB transcripts were sequenced because the isolated RNA had all been reverse transcribed beforehand. The table came from immunoSEQ multiplex PCR; TCRdb's copy has only in-frame clones and leaves some out. The sample carries around 170,000 clones, 8.5% to 10% recorded once. Which antigens these TCRs recognize remains unknown. Material for sequencing was central memory CD4+ T cells from blood. The receptors originated from a woman aged 25 to 39 with type 1 diabetes.

This rearrangement joins TRBV23-1 to TRBJ1-5, with a possible D match to TRBD1 (6 bases). TRBV23-1 is sorted into the ORF group, with uncertain function. V lost 4 bases, J lost 1 base, and 23 bases lay in between. The CDR3 is 19 residues long. In DNA form, the CDR3 reads TGCGCCAGCAGTCTTTTTACTCACAGGGAAATTACGAGCAATCAGCCCCAGCATTTT. Translated: CASSLFTHREITSNQPQHF.

This clone was counted only a few times. J is TRBJ1-1 and V is TRBV7-6, with D tentatively TRBD1 (5 bases). The CDR3 is 17 residues long. CDR1 is SGHVS and CDR2 is FNYEAQ in the germline V gene. Trimming pared 5 bases from V and 1 base from J, leaving 20 bases between. In nucleotides, the CDR3 is TGTGCCAGCAGCCTTATAGGAGGCATGGGGGGGAACACTGAAGCTTTCTTT. It encodes CASSLIGGMGGNTEAFF.

The chain couples TRBV4-1 to TRBJ2-1, with D hard to call. CDR1 and CDR2 from the germline V gene are MGHRA and YSYEKL. The germline V and J ends were trimmed by 1 base and 5 bases, with 6 bases remaining between them. The CDR3 runs to 13 residues. DNA of the CDR3: TGCGCCAGCAGCCAAGTAGGAGACAATGAGCAGTTCTTC. Encoded protein: CASSQVGDNEQFF.

The V call is TRBV5-1, the J call TRBJ2-7, with TRBD1 matching over 7 bases. Germline V gene data show CDR1 as SGHRS and CDR2 as YFSETQ. With V trimmed by 4 bases and J by 2 bases, 9 bases remained unmatched. This CDR3 comprises 15 residues. The CDR3 coding sequence is TGCGCCAGCAGCATCGGGACAGCCACCACCTACGAGCAGTACTTC. This encodes CASSIGTATTYEQYF. Based on the CDR3 plus reference TRBV5-1 and TRBJ2-7, the full variable domain is KAGVTQTPRYLIKTRGQQVTLSCSPISGHRSVSWYQQTPGQGLQFLFEYFSETQRNKGNFPGRFSGRQFSNSRSEMNVSTLELGDSALYLCASSIGTATTYEQYFGPGTRLTVT.

This chain uses TRBV11-3 with TRBJ2-3; D might be TRBD2 (5 bases). CDR3 length: 14 amino acids. V was pared by 5 bases and J by 5 bases, with 14 bases between. Germline V gives CDR1 SGHNT, CDR2 YENEEA. The DNA for the CDR3 is TGTGCCAGCAGCCATCCGGGGTACCAAGATACGCAGTATTTT. This codes for CASSHPGYQDTQYF. The full variable domain, completed using reference TRBV11-3 and TRBJ2-3, is EAGVVQSPRYKIIEKKQPVAFWCNPISGHNTLYWYLQNLGQGPELLIRYENEEAVDDSQLPKDRFSAERLKGVDSTLKIQPAELGDSAVYLCASSHPGYQDTQYFGPGTRLTVL.

This clone has at least ten counts. Other DNA sequences in this specimen translate into the identical CDR3. This chain links TRBV7-9 with TRBJ1-2; 7 bases fit TRBD1. V was pared by 1 base and J by 6 bases, with 2 bases of the junction left unmatched. Per germline, CDR1 SEHNR and CDR2 FQNEAQ (reference sequence). The CDR3 has 13 residues. The chain's CDR3 is CASSLGQGHGYTF. The CDR3 nucleotides are TGTGCCAGCAGCTTAGGACAGGGCCATGGCTACACCTTC.

The J gene is TRBJ1-1, the V gene TRBV11-3; tentative D call: TRBD1 (6 bases). Germline-derived CDR1 and CDR2 are SGHNT and YENEEA. This CDR3 is built from 14 residues. Trimming took 5 bases from V and 1 from J, leaving 11 bases between them. The CDR3, as DNA: TGTGCCAGCAGCCAAGGACAGTCGAACACTGAAGCTTTCTTT. Its protein product is CASSQGQSNTEAFF. The full variable domain, rest sourced from reference TRBV11-3 and TRBJ1-1, is EAGVVQSPRYKIIEKKQPVAFWCNPISGHNTLYWYLQNLGQGPELLIRYENEEAVDDSQLPKDRFSAERLKGVDSTLKIQPAELGDSAVYLCASSQGQSNTEAFFGQGTRLTVV.

The gene calls are TRBV5-4 and TRBJ2-7, with a tentative D call TRBD1 (6 bases). Between the trimmed V and J ends, which lost 1 base and 2 bases, there was a span of 13 bases. This CDR3 is 15 amino acids long. The germline CDR1 and CDR2 sequences are SGHNT and YYREEE (reference sequence). CDR3 in amino acids: CASSLIGSGAYEQYF. CDR3 coding DNA: TGTGCCAGCAGCTTGATCGGTTCAGGGGCCTACGAGCAGTACTTC.

The V and J genes are TRBV7-9 and TRBJ1-1, with TRBD1 identical over 9 bases. The J segment lost 11 bases and the V segment lost 5 bases, leaving 6 bases of the junction unmatched. Looked up from germline, CDR1 is SEHNR and CDR2 is FQNEAQ (reference sequence). There are 12 residues in the CDR3. The CDR3 loop is CASSHLGTGAFF. Here the CDR3 DNA reads TGTGCCAGCAGCCATTTAGGGACAGGGGCTTTCTTT.

This clone was seen only a few times. The rearrangement links TRBV29-1 to TRBJ2-1, with D possibly matching TRBD2 (5 bases). Germline V lookup: CDR1 SQVTM, CDR2 ANQGSEA. V was shortened by 3 bases and J by 7 bases, with 10 bases between the two germline ends. The CDR3 runs 12 residues. The CDR3 DNA reads as TGCAGCGTTGATTTTTGGGAGAATGAGCAGTTCTTC. Translating it yields CSVDFWENEQFF.

DNA for the CDR3: TGTGCCAGCAGACAGGGTGATCAGCCCCAGCATTTT. This encodes CASRQGDQPQHF. V and J are TRBV28 and TRBJ1-5; D is perhaps TRBD1 (6 bases). CDR1 and CDR2 from the germline V gene are MDHEN and SYDVKM. The CDR3 sequence is 12 residues long. The V end lost 6 bases, the J end lost 5 bases, and 8 bases lay between the germline ends.

This clone was seen more than once but under ten times. The chain couples TRBV28 to TRBJ1-1; 11 positions agree with TRBD1. J gave up 5 bases and V 5 bases, and 22 bases lay outside the gene matches. The CDR3 has 20 residues. Germline CDR1 MDHEN, CDR2 SYDVKM. CDR3 amino acids: CASSLWLVRGQGAPGTEAFF. The CDR3 DNA is TGTGCCAGCAGTCTTTGGCTGGTTCGCGGACAGGGGGCCCCGGGGACTGAAGCTTTCTTT.

This chain joins TRBV5-1 and TRBJ1-2; 8 bases match TRBD1. Germline CDR1 SGHRS, CDR2 YFSETQ. The V gene end was trimmed by 0 bases and the J gene end by 4 bases; junction bases not matched to a gene: 2. The CDR3 is 14 residues long. The CDR3 DNA sequence: TGCGCCAGCAGCTTGGCAGGGGGCTCCTATGGCTACACCTTC. Protein sequence: CASSLAGGSYGYTF.

The chain joins TRBV5-1 to TRBJ2-1; 7 positions match TRBD1. With 4 bases clipped from V and 3 bases from J, the junction kept 7 bases outside the gene matches. The length of the CDR3 is 15 residues. Germline V gene lookup returns CDR1 SGHRS and CDR2 YFSETQ. CDR3 DNA: TGCGCCAGCAGCCCTTACAGGGGCGACTACAATGAGCAGTTCTTC. The encoded protein is CASSPYRGDYNEQFF.

The chain joins TRBV7-9 to TRBJ2-5; D is ambiguous. Trimming cost V 5 bases and J 7 bases, with 29 bases left between them. Germline CDR1 SEHNR, CDR2 FQNEAQ (reference sequence). This CDR3 is built from 18 residues. CDR3: CASSLIAIFDSSVGTQYF. For the CDR3, the DNA is TGTGCCAGCAGCCTTATTGCCATCTTTGATAGTTCGGTCGGGACCCAGTACTTC.

Many counts were recorded for this clone. The chain employs TRBV4-2 and TRBJ1-2, with TRBD1 matching 7 bases. The CDR3 extends over 14 amino acids. The V and J ends lost 1 base and 3 bases, in that order; junction bases with no gene match: 2. The germline CDR1 and CDR2 sequences are LGHNA and YNFKEQ. The CDR3 spells CASSQGRGDYGYTF. The CDR3 nucleotides are TGTGCCAGCAGCCAAGGCAGGGGGGACTATGGCTACACCTTC.

The chain couples TRBV11-3 to TRBJ2-2, with D possibly TRBD1 on 6 matching bases. CDR1 is SGHNT and CDR2 is YENEEA in the germline V gene. V was cut by 7 bases and J by 6 bases, with 9 bases left in between. CDR3 length: 12 amino acids. The CDR3, as DNA: TGTGCCAGCAACCAGGGGTCCGGGGAGCTGTTTTTT. It encodes CASNQGSGELFF. Using reference TRBV11-3 and TRBJ2-2 for the parts outside the CDR3, the full variable domain is EAGVVQSPRYKIIEKKQPVAFWCNPISGHNTLYWYLQNLGQGPELLIRYENEEAVDDSQLPKDRFSAERLKGVDSTLKIQPAELGDSAVYLCASNQGSGELFFGEGSRLTVL.

The rearrangement links TRBV5-1 to TRBJ2-1, with 8 nucleotides matching TRBD1. V was pared by 3 bases and J by 10 bases, with 9 bases of the junction left unmatched. Germline V gene data show CDR1 as SGHRS and CDR2 as YFSETQ. CDR3 length: 14 residues. The CDR3 DNA reads TGCGCCAGCAGCTCGGACAGGGAATGGGGGGAGCAGTTCTTC. Its protein is CASSSDREWGEQFF.

In its sample, this clone was seen many times. The genes are TRBV7-9 and TRBJ2-5, with D tentatively TRBD2 (5 bases). CDR3 size: 13 residues. The V end was cut by 1 base, the J end by 7 bases, with 10 bases between. Per the germline V gene, CDR1 is SEHNR and CDR2 is FQNEAQ (reference sequence). This chain's CDR3 is CASSLGHGGTQYF. In DNA, the CDR3 is TGTGCCAGCAGCTTAGGTCATGGAGGGACCCAGTACTTC.

The V and J genes are TRBV19 and TRBJ1-2, with unresolved D. V was clipped by 3 bases and J by 10 bases, with 12 bases between them. The germline CDR1 and CDR2 sequences are LNHDA and SQIVND (reference sequence). This CDR3 comprises 12 residues. CDR3 sequence reads: CASSMTSFDYTF. The CDR3 coding sequence is TGTGCCAGTAGTATGACTTCGTTTGACTACACCTTC.

The chain recombines TRBV7-6 with TRBJ2-7; D may be TRBD1 (5 bases). V lost 1 base and J lost 2, with 9 bases in between. Germline V gene data show CDR1 as SGHVS and CDR2 as FNYEAQ. The CDR3 is 14 residues long. The DNA of the CDR3 is TGTGCCAGCAGCTTAGATCAGGGAACCTACGAGCAGTACTTC. Protein sequence: CASSLDQGTYEQYF.

The V and J genes are TRBV29-1 and TRBJ2-7; 14 nucleotides match TRBD2. Losses at the gene ends were 3 bases for V and 7 bases for J; bases not matched to a gene: 8. CDR1 and CDR2 from the germline V gene are SQVTM and ANQGSEA. The length of the CDR3 is 15 residues. The CDR3 DNA reads as TGCAGCGTTGATGGGACTAGCGGGAGTTCGGGGGAGCAGTACTTC. It encodes CSVDGTSGSSGEQYF.

This clone came up a few times. The V and J genes are TRBV5-1 and TRBJ1-2; D not resolved. The V end lost 2 bases, the J end lost 4 bases, and 12 bases lay between the germline ends. Germline loops: CDR1 SGHRS, CDR2 YFSETQ. There are 14 residues in the CDR3. The CDR3 reads CASSFKEGSYGYTF. The CDR3 DNA follows: TGCGCCAGCAGCTTCAAGGAGGGTTCCTATGGCTACACCTTC.

A few counts support this clone. The rearrangement joins TRBV6-1 to TRBJ2-2; TRBD2 agrees at 10 bases. CDR1 MNHNS and CDR2 SASEGT come from the germline V gene. With 6 bases clipped from V and 7 bases from J, the junction kept 8 bases outside the gene matches. This CDR3 has 15 amino acids. The CDR3 DNA reads TGTGCCAGCAGACTAAGCGGGAGGGCCCTCGGGGAGCTGTTTTTT. This sequence encodes CASRLSGRALGELFF.

This clone was recorded a few times. This chain links TRBV7-3 with TRBJ2-1; TRBD1 agrees at 12 bases. There are 14 residues in the CDR3. J lost 9 bases, V lost 4 bases, and 4 bases had no gene match. Germline-derived CDR1 and CDR2 are SGHTA and FQGTGA. This chain's CDR3 is CASSSQGQGAEQFF. The CDR3 nucleotides are TGTGCCAGCAGCTCTCAGGGACAGGGGGCTGAGCAGTTCTTC.

The chain links TRBV28 to TRBJ1-1; D is unclear. The CDR3 is 14 residues long. The V and J ends lost 7 bases and 1 base respectively, with 13 bases between them. Germline CDR1 and CDR2: MDHEN and SYDVKM. The CDR3 DNA follows: TGTGCCAGCACTTTGAGTAACAGGAACACTGAAGCTTTCTTT. Amino acids: CASTLSNRNTEAFF.

The rearrangement joins TRBV6-6 to TRBJ2-7; D not resolved. The CDR3 length is 16 residues. Germline assignment: CDR1 MNHNY and CDR2 SVGAGI (reference sequence). V was cut by 2 bases and J by 3 bases, with 17 bases left in between. The CDR3: CASSYGVSSSSYEQYF. For the CDR3, the DNA is TGTGCCAGCAGTTACGGCGTGAGTAGTTCTAGCTACGAGCAGTACTTC.

This clone showed up just a few times. The chain uses TRBV29-1 and TRBJ2-2; D perhaps matches TRBD2 (5 bases). Deletions cut 7 bases from V and 4 bases from J, with 16 bases between. CDR1 and CDR2 (germline): SQVTM, ANQGSEA. CDR3 length: 14 residues. As DNA, the CDR3 is TGCAGCGCCTATGGGTTGAGCGGCACCGGGGAGCTGTTTTTT. Translated, it gives CSAYGLSGTGELFF.